The following is a T cell receptor beta chain sequence with its context. The sample's time point: cycle 4 day 1 (C4D1), after more than five weeks of nivolumab. There was relapse after autologous stem cell transplantation in every patient, and there was variation in brentuximab vedotin exposure. This sample is part of a study of PD-1 blockade in classical Hodgkin lymphoma. CDR1 SQVTM and CDR2 ANQGSEA come from the germline V gene. The CDR3 runs to 16 residues. Trimming pared 4 bases from V and 3 bases from J, leaving 22 bases between. Generated by immunoSEQ multiplex PCR, the TCRdb table keeps only in-frame clones and is missing some. The sample holds over 85,000 clones, approximately 94% seen once.

The rearrangement uses TRBV29-1 and TRBJ2-7; possibly TRBD1 for D (6 bases). This specimen consisted of peripheral blood mononuclear cells (PBMCs), obtained before the fourth cycle of nivolumab. The sequence came from a human donor with classical Hodgkin lymphoma. CDR3 amino acids: CSVVPPGLGTIYEQYF. The CDR3, as DNA: TGCAGCGTTGTCCCGCCTGGTTTGGGGACAATCTACGAGCAGTACTTC.